One and the same sample provided the 15 T cell receptor beta chains below, sequenced in a study of blood T cell repertoires in COVID-19. The data were produced by immunoSEQ multiplex PCR, yet TCRdb's version contains in-frame clones alone and is incomplete. The sample shows under 150,000 clones, 75% to 90% of them seen only once. The sequencing input was peripheral blood. The receptors shown here come from a woman between 45 and 65 years old with acute or convalescent COVID-19.

This chain joins TRBV29-1 and TRBJ1-3, with D possibly matching TRBD1 (5 bases). This CDR3 contains 15 residues. The germline V gene encodes CDR1 SQVTM and CDR2 ANQGSEA. The V gene lost 4 bases and the J gene lost 0 bases, with 13 bases spanning the gap. CDR3 protein: CSVVGRGNSGNTIYF. CDR3 coding DNA: TGCAGCGTTGTAGGTAGGGGTAACTCTGGAAACACCATATATTTT.

CDR3 bases: TGTGCCAGCAGCAATCTCGGGACAGAGAACACCGGGGAGCTGTTTTTT. It specifies CASSNLGTENTGELFF. V usage is TRBV7-3 and J usage is TRBJ2-2; the match to TRBD1 covers 7 bases. CDR1 is SGHTA and CDR2 is FQGTGA in the germline V gene. This CDR3 comprises 16 residues. The V gene end was trimmed by 5 bases and the J gene end by 1 base; junction bases not matched to a gene: 7. Looking up the rest from reference TRBV7-3 and TRBJ2-2 gives the full variable domain: GAGVSQTPSNKVTEKGKYVELRCDPISGHTALYWYRQSLGQGPEFLIYFQGTGAADDSGLPNDRFFAVRPEGSVSTLKIQRTERGDSAVYLCASSNLGTENTGELFFGEGSRLTVL.

The chain recombines TRBV11-2 with TRBJ1-3; D unclear. This CDR3 contains 16 residues. Germline V gives CDR1 SGHAT, CDR2 FQNNGV. V lost 5 bases to trimming and J lost 1 base, with 15 bases between them. The DNA for the CDR3 is TGTGCCAGCAGCCCCGAGGCGGGCCAATCTGGAAACACCATATATTTT. Translation gives CASSPEAGQSGNTIYF.

The chain is built from TRBV27 and TRBJ1-2; weak D call: TRBD1 (5 bases). This CDR3 has 14 residues. Germline V gene lookup returns CDR1 MNHEY and CDR2 SMNVEV (reference sequence). The V end lost 5 bases, the J end lost 4 bases, and 14 bases lay between the germline ends. The CDR3 reads CASSPQAGAYGYTF. In DNA, the CDR3 is TGTGCCAGCAGTCCACAGGCAGGCGCCTATGGCTACACCTTC.

This clone was observed a handful of times. This rearrangement joins TRBV12-3 or TRBV12-4 to TRBJ1-2; no clear D. This CDR3 spans 13 amino acids. Trimming shortened V by 3 bases and J by 8 bases, and 13 bases separated the two germline ends. The CDR3 region is CASSLAGFEGYTF. The CDR3 DNA follows: TGTGCCAGCAGTTTGGCGGGGTTCGAGGGCTACACCTTC.

This clone was detected once. This chain connects TRBV5-4 to TRBJ1-1; D possibly corresponds to TRBD1 (5 bases). This CDR3 is 13 amino acids long. Germline-derived CDR1 and CDR2 are SGHNT and YYREEE (reference sequence). Trimming removed 3 bases from V and 8 bases from J, with 14 bases in between. The CDR3 sequence: CASSWGEPIEAFF. The CDR3 DNA follows: TGTGCCAGCAGCTGGGGGGAACCTATCGAAGCTTTCTTT.

This sequence joins TRBV7-9 and TRBJ1-5; TRBD1 matches 8 bases. Germline values: CDR1 SEHNR, CDR2 FQNEAQ (reference sequence). The CDR3 runs 14 residues. V was pared by 5 bases and J by 5 bases, with 5 bases of the junction left unmatched. CDR3 DNA sequence: TGTGCCAGCAGCCCGGACAGGGAAGATCAGCCCCAGCATTTT. This codes for CASSPDREDQPQHF.

The chain links TRBV27 to TRBJ2-7; TRBD1 matches 8 bases. The CDR3 is 14 residues long. In germline, CDR1 is MNHEY, CDR2 SMNVEV (reference sequence). V gave up 8 bases and J gave up 0 bases; unmatched junction bases: 6. Here the CDR3 reads CASGPQGVSYEQYF. CDR3 nucleotides: TGTGCCAGCGGCCCACAGGGGGTCTCCTACGAGCAGTACTTC.

The chain employs TRBV9 and TRBJ2-7; unclear D gene. Germline V gives CDR1 SGDLS, CDR2 YYNGEE. The CDR3 is 14 amino acids. The V and J ends lost 0 bases and 6 bases respectively, with 13 bases between them. The CDR3 DNA is TGTGCCAGCAGCGTAGGAGGTGGTCGGAGCGAGCAGTACTTC. Amino acid sequence: CASSVGGGRSEQYF. Supplemented by reference TRBV9 and TRBJ2-7, the full variable domain reads DSGVTQTPKHLITATGQRVTLRCSPRSGDLSVYWYQQSLDQGLQFLIQYYNGEERAKGNILERFSAQQFPDLHSELNLSSLELGDSALYFCASSVGGGRSEQYFGPGTRLTVT.

A few counts support this clone. The rearrangement joins TRBV6-5 to TRBJ2-1; a weak D match, TRBD1 (6 bases). This CDR3 region has 13 residues. Trimming pared 6 bases from V and 10 bases from J, leaving 16 bases between. Germline V gene sequence: CDR1 MNHEY, CDR2 SVGAGI. The CDR3 reads CASSKTGTGEQFF. The DNA for the CDR3 is TGTGCCAGCAGCAAGACAGGTACCGGGGAGCAGTTCTTC.

The chain uses TRBV5-1 and TRBJ2-5, with D possibly matching TRBD1 (7 bases). Germline CDR1 is SGHRS and CDR2 is YFSETQ. Trimming removed 0 bases at V and 5 bases at J, with 11 bases between. The CDR3 totals 14 residues. The CDR3 nucleotides are TGCGCCAGCAGCTTGGACTCAGGGGGGGAGACCCAGTACTTC. Encoded protein: CASSLDSGGETQYF.

The chain joins TRBV7-8 to TRBJ2-2; TRBD2 matches at 12 bases. CDR3 length: 18 residues. The V and J ends lost 1 base and 5 bases, in that order; junction bases with no gene match: 8. CDR1 SGHVS and CDR2 FQNEAQ come from the germline V gene. The CDR3 protein is CASSLVLAGGPWTGELFF. The CDR3 bases are TGTGCCAGCAGCTTAGTCCTAGCGGGAGGGCCTTGGACCGGGGAGCTGTTTTTT.

The chain employs TRBV9 and TRBJ1-1; D gene uncertain. The CDR3 spans 11 residues. Germline V gene lookup returns CDR1 SGDLS and CDR2 YYNGEE. Trimming removed 4 bases from V and 11 bases from J, with 12 bases in between. CDR3 sequence: CASSNGVFAFF. In nucleotides, the CDR3 is TGTGCCAGCAGCAATGGAGTTTTCGCTTTCTTT.

This chain links TRBV6-5 with TRBJ2-4, with 7 nucleotides matching TRBD2. The CDR3 is made up of 10 amino acids. From germline, CDR1 is MNHEY and CDR2 SVGAGI. J gave up 8 bases and V 8 bases, and 0 bases lay outside the gene matches. The CDR3 here is CASGRDIQYF. The CDR3 coding sequence is TGTGCCAGCGGGAGGGACATTCAGTACTTC.

The rearrangement links TRBV5-6 to TRBJ1-2; D uncertain. V lost 4 bases and J 4 bases, leaving 11 bases between the germline ends. CDR1 and CDR2 from the germline V gene are SGHDT and YYEEEE. This CDR3 contains 13 residues. The CDR3 DNA follows: TGTGCCAGCAGCCTCTCGGGGTCCTATGGCTACACCTTC. As protein: CASSLSGSYGYTF.